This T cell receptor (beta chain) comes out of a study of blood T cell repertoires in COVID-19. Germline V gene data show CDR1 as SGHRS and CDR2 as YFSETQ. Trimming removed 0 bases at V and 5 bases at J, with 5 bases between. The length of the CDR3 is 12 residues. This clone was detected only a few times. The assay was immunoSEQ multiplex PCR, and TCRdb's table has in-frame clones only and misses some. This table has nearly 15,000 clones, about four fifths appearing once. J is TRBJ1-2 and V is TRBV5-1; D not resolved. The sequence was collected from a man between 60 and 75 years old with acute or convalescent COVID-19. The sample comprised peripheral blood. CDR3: CASSLGEYGYTF. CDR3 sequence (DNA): TGCGCCAGCAGCTTGGGAGAATATGGCTACACCTTC.